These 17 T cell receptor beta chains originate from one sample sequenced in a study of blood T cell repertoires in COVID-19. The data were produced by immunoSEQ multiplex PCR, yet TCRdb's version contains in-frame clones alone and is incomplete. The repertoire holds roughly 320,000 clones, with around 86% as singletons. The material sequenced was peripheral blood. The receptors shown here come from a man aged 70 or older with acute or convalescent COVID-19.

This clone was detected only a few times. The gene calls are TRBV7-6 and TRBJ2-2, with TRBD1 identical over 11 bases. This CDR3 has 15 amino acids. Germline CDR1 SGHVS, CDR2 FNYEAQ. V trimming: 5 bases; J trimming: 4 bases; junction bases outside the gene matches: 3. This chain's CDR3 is CASSPGQGVTGELFF. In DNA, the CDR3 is TGTGCCAGCAGCCCGGGACAGGGGGTCACCGGGGAGCTGTTTTTT.

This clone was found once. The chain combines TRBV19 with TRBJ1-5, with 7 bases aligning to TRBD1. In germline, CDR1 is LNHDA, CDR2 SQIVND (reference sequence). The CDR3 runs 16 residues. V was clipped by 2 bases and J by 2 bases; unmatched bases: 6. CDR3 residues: CASSITGARGNQPQHF. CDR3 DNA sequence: TGTGCCAGTAGTATAACAGGGGCGCGAGGCAATCAGCCCCAGCATTTT.

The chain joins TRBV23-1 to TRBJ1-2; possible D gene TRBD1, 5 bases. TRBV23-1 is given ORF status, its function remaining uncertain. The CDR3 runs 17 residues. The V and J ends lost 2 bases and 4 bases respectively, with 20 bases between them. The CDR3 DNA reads TGCGCCAGCAGTCAACCACCACCCCTCAGGGATACCTATGGCTACACCTTC. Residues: CASSQPPPLRDTYGYTF.

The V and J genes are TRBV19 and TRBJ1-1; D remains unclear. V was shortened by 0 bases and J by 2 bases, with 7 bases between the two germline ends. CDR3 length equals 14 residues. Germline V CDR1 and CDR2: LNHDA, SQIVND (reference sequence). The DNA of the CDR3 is TGTGCCAGTAGTATAGAGTCGGGTAACACTGAAGCTTTCTTT. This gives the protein CASSIESGNTEAFF.

Here the CDR3 reads CASSFQGQGAYNEQFF. The DNA of the CDR3 is TGTGCCAGCAGCTTCCAAGGACAGGGCGCTTACAATGAGCAGTTCTTC. The chain links TRBV11-2 to TRBJ2-1; 8 bases align to TRBD1. J lost 4 bases, V lost 3 bases, and 8 bases had no gene match. The CDR3 is 16 amino acids. Germline assignment: CDR1 SGHAT and CDR2 FQNNGV.

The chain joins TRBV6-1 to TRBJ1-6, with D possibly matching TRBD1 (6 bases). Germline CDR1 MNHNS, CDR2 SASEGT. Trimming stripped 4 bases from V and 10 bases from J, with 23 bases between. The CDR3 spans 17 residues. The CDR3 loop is CASSGRQIDRRMSPLHF. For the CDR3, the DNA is TGTGCCAGCAGTGGACGTCAAATAGACAGGAGGATGTCACCCCTCCACTTT.

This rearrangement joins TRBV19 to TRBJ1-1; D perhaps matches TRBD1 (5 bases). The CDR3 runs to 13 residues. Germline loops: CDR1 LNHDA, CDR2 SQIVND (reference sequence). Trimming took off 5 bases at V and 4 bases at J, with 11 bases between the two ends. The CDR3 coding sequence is TGTGCCAGTAGTGACAGCCGGAGCACTGAAGCTTTCTTT. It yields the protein CASSDSRSTEAFF.

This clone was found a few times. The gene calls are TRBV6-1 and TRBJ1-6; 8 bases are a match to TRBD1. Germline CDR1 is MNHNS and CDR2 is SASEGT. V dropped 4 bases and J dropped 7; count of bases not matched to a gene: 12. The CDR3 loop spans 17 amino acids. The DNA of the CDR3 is TGTGCCAGCAGTGCCTATCGGACAGGGAGGGCGAATTCACCCCTCCACTTT. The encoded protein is CASSAYRTGRANSPLHF.

The CDR3 protein is CASSEGRNYGYTF. The CDR3 region has the DNA TGTGCCAGCAGTGAAGGGAGAAACTATGGCTACACCTTC. V usage is TRBV6-4 and J usage is TRBJ1-2; D is undetermined. The V end lost 3 bases, the J end lost 2 bases, and 7 bases lay between the germline ends. Germline assignment: CDR1 MRHNA and CDR2 SNTAGT. This CDR3 region has 13 residues.

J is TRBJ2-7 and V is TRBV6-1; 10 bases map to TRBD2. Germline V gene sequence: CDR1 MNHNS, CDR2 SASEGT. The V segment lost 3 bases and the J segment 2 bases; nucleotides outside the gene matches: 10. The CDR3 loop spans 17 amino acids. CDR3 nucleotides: TGTGCCAGCAGTGACATGCTCTCTAGCGGGAGCCCCTACGAGCAGTACTTC. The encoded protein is CASSDMLSSGSPYEQYF.

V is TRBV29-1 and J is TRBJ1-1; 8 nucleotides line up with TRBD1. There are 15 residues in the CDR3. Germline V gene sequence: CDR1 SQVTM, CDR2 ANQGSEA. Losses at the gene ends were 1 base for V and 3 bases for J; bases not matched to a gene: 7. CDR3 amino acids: CSVEGAGGKDTEAFF. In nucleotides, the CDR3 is TGCAGCGTTGAAGGGGCAGGGGGCAAGGACACTGAAGCTTTCTTT.

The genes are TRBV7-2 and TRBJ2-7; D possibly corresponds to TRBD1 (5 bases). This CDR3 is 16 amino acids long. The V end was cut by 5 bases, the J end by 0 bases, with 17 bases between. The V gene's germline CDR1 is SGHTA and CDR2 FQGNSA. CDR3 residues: CASSPMGRQSSYEQYF. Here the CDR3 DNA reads TGTGCCAGCAGCCCCATGGGGCGACAAAGCTCCTACGAGCAGTACTTC.

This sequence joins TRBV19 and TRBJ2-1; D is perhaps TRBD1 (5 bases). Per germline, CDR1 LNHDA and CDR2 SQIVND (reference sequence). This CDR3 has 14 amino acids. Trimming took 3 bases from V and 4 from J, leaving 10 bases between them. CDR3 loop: CASSIPGFYNEQFF. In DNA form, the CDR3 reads TGTGCCAGTAGTATTCCAGGGTTTTACAATGAGCAGTTCTTC.

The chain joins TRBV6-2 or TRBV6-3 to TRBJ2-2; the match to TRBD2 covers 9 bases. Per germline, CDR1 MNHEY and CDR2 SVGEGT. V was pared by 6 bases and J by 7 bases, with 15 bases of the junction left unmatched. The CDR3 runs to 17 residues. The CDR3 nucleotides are TGTGCCAGCAGCCTGACTAGCGGCTCCATAGCCGGCGGGGAGCTGTTTTTT. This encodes CASSLTSGSIAGGELFF.

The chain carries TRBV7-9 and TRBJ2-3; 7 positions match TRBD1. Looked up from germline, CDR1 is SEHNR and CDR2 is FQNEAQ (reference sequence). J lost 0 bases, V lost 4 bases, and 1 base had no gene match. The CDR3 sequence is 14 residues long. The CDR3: CASSWDSSTDTQYF. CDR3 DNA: TGTGCCAGCAGCTGGGACAGTAGCACAGATACGCAGTATTTT.

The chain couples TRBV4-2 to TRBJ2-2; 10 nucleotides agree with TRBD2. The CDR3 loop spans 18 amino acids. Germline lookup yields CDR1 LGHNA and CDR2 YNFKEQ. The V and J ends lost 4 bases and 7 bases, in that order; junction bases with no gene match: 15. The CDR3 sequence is CASSLSAGLAGDGGELFF. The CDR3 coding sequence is TGTGCCAGCAGCCTCAGCGCTGGGCTAGCGGGGGATGGCGGGGAGCTGTTTTTT.

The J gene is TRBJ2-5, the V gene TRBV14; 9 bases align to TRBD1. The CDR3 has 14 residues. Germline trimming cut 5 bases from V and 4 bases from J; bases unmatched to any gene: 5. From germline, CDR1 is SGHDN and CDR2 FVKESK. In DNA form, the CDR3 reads TGTGCCAGCAGCTCCGGGACAGGGAGAGAGACCCAGTACTTC. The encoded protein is CASSSGTGRETQYF.